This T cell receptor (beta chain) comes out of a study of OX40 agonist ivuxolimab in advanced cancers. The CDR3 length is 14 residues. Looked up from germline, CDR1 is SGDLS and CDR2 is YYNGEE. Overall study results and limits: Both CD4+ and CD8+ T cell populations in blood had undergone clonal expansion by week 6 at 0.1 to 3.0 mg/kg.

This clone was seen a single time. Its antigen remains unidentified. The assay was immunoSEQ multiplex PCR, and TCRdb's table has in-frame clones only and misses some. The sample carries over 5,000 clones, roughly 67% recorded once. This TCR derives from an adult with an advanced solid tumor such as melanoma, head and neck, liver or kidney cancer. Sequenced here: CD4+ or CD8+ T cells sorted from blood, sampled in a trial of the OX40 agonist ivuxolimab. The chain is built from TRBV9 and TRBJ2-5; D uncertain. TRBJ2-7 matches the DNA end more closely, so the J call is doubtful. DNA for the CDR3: TGTGCCAGCAGCGTAGAACAGTTCTCCTACGAGCAGTACTTC. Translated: CASSVEQFSYEQYF.